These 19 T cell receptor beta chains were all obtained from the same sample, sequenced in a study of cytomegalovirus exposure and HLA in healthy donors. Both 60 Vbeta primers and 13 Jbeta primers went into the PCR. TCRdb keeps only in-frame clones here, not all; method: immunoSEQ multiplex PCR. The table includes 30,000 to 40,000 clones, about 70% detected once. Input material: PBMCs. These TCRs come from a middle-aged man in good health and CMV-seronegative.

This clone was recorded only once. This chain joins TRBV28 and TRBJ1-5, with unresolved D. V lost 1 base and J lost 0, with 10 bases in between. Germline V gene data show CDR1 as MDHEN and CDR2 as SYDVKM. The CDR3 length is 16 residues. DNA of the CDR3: TGTGCCAGCAGTTTATTGGGGAGAGGTAGCAATCAGCCCCAGCATTTT. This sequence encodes CASSLLGRGSNQPQHF.

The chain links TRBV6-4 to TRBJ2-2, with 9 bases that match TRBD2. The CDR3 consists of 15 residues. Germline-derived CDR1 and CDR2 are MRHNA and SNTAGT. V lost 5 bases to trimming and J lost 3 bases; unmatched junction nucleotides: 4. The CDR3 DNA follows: TGTGCCAGCAGTATTAGCGGGGGTGACACCGGGGAGCTGTTTTTT. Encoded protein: CASSISGGDTGELFF.

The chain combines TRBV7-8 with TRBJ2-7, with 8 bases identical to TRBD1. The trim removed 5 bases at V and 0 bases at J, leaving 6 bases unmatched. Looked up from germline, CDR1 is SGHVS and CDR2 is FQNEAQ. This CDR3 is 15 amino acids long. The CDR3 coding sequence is TGTGCCAGCAGCCTCCGGGACAGGAGCTCCTACGAGCAGTACTTC. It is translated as CASSLRDRSSYEQYF.

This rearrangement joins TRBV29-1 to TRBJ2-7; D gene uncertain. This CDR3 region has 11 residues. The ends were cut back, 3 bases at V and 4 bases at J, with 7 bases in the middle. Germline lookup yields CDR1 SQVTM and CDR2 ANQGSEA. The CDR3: CSVEARYEQYF. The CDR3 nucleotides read TGCAGCGTTGAGGCTCGATACGAGCAGTACTTC.

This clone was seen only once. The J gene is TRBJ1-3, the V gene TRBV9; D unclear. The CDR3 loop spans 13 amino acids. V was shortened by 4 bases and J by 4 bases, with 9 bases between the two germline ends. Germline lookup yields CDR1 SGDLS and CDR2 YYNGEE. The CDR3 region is CASSPRGGNTIYF. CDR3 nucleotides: TGTGCCAGCAGCCCCCGAGGCGGAAACACCATATATTTT.

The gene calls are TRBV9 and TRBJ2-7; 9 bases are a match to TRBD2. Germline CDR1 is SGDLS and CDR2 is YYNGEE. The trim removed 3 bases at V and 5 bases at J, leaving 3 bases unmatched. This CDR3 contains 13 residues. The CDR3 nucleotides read TGTGCCAGCAGCGGGGGACTAGCCCACGAGCAGTACTTC. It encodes CASSGGLAHEQYF.

The CDR3 nucleotides read TGTGCCATCAGCGGAGCCAGAACAGGGGGCCCGTTGGAGACCCAGTACTTC. Protein product: CAISGARTGGPLETQYF. The V gene is TRBV10-3, the J gene TRBJ2-5; 9 positions agree with TRBD1. Germline V CDR1 and CDR2: ENHRY, SYGVKD. V shed 6 bases, J shed 5 bases, and the junction held 16 bases outside the gene matches. The CDR3 extends over 17 amino acids.

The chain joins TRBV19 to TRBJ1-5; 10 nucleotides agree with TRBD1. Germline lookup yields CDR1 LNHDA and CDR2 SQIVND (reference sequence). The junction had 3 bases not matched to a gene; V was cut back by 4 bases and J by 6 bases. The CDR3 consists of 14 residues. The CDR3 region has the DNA TGTGCCAGTAGTAGACAGGGGGCTGGTCAGCCCCAGCATTTT. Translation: CASSRQGAGQPQHF. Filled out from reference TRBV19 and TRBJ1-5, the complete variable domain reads DGGITQSPKYLFRKEGQNVTLSCEQNLNHDAMYWYRQDPGQGLRLIYYSQIVNDFQKGDIAEGYSVSREKKESFPLTVTSAQKNPTAFYLCASSRQGAGQPQHFGDGTRLSIL.

For the CDR3, the DNA is TGTGCCAGCAGTTTAAATGGTGGCGATAGGCGGGAGACCCAGTACTTC. Translating it yields CASSLNGGDRRETQYF. J is TRBJ2-5 and V is TRBV6-6; no clear D gene. This CDR3 region has 16 residues. V was clipped by 4 bases and J by 5 bases, with 20 bases between them. Germline values: CDR1 MNHNY, CDR2 SVGAGI (reference sequence).

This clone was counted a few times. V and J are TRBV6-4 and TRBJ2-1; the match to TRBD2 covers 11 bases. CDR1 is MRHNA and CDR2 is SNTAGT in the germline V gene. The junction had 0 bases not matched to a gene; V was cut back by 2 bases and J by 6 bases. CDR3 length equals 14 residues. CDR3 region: CASSDGTSGNEQFF. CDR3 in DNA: TGTGCCAGCAGTGACGGGACTAGCGGCAATGAGCAGTTCTTC.

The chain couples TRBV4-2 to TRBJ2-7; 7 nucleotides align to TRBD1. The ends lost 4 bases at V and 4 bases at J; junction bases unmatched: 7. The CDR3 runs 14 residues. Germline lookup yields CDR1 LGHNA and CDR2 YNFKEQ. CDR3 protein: CASSPRDREYEQYF. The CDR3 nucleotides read TGTGCCAGCAGCCCACGGGACAGAGAGTACGAGCAGTACTTC.

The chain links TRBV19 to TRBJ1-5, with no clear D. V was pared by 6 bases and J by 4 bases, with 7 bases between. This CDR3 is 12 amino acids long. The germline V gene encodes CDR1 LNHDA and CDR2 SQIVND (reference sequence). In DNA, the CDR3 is TGTGCCAGTAGATTGAGTAATCAGCCCCAGCATTTT. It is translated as CASRLSNQPQHF.

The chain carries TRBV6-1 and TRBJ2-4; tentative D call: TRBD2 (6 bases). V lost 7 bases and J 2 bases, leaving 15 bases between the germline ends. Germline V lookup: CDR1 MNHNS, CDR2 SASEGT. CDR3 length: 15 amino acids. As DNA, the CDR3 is TGTGCCAGCACGTCGGAGGGTTTGACCAAAAACATTCAGTACTTC. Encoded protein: CASTSEGLTKNIQYF.

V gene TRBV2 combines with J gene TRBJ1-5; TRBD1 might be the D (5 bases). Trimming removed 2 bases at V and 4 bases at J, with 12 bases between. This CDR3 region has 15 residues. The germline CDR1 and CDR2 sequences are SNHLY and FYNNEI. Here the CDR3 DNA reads TGTGCCAGCAGTGAACGCGGGACGTTTAATCAGCCCCAGCATTTT. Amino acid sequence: CASSERGTFNQPQHF. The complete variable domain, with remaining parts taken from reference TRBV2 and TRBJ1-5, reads EPEVTQTPSHQVTQMGQEVILRCVPISNHLYFYWYRQILGQKVEFLVSFYNNEISEKSEIFDDQFSVERPDGSNFTLKIRSTKLEDSAMYFCASSERGTFNQPQHFGDGTRLSIL.

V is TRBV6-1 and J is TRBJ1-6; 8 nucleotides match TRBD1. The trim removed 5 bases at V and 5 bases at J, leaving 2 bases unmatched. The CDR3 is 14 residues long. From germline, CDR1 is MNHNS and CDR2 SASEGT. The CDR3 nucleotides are TGTGCCAGCAGTTGGGACAGGAATAATTCACCCCTCCACTTT. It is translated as CASSWDRNNSPLHF.

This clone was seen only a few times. The CDR3 coding sequence is TGTGCCACCAGCAGGTCGGGGCAGGGGATTTACGAGCAGTACTTC. Residues: CATSRSGQGIYEQYF. The V and J genes are TRBV15 and TRBJ2-7, with D perhaps matching TRBD1 (6 bases). V was cut by 3 bases and J by 4 bases, with 16 bases left in between. This CDR3 has 15 residues. Looked up from germline, CDR1 is LNHNV and CDR2 is YYDKDF (reference sequence).

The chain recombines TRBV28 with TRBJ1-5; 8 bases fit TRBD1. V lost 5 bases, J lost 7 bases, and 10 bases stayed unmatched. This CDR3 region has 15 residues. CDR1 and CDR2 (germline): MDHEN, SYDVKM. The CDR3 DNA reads TGTGCCAGCAGTGGATCCACAGGGGGAAAGCAGCCCCAGCATTTT. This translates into CASSGSTGGKQPQHF.

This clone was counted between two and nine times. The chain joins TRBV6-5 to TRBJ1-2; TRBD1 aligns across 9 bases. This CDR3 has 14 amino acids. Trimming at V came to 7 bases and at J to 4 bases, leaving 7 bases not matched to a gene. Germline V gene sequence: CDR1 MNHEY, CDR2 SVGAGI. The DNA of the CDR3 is TGTGCCAGCAAACCCCCGACAGGGGGCTATGGCTACACCTTC. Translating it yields CASKPPTGGYGYTF.

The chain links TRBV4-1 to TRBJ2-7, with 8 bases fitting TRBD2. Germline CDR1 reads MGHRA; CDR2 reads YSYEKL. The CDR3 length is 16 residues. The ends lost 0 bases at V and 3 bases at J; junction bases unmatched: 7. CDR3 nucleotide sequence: TGCGCCAGCAGCCAAGAAGGAGGGACTAGTTACTACGAGCAGTACTTC. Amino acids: CASSQEGGTSYYEQYF.